The entry below describes one T cell receptor (beta chain). As yet, its antigen is unknown. The entry originates in a study of blood T cells in healthy people across ages. Study-level points and caveats: Diversity estimates drawn from one million T cells were deemed underestimates.

Sample-barcoded 5' priming and a J-beta primer mix drove a second PCR of roughly 6 to 12 cycles. The template-switch adaptor, which had 12 random nucleotides, put a tag on each cDNA molecule. TCRdb re-called the 5' RACE reads with MiXCR, one entry per CDR3 protein. The table lists approximately 820,000 distinct CDR3 sequences, approximately 44% of them singletons. The sample taken for sequencing was blood. The source of this sequence is a man in his 60s in good health.

CDR3 in DNA: TGTGCCAGCAGCCCCGTAAGGTCCTACGAGCAGTACTTC. It codes for CASSPVRSYEQYF. The chain employs TRBV3-1 and TRBJ2-7, with D hard to call. V lost 4 bases and J 1 base, leaving 8 bases between the germline ends. Per the germline V gene, CDR1 is LGHDT and CDR2 is YNNKEL (reference sequence). The CDR3 totals 13 residues.